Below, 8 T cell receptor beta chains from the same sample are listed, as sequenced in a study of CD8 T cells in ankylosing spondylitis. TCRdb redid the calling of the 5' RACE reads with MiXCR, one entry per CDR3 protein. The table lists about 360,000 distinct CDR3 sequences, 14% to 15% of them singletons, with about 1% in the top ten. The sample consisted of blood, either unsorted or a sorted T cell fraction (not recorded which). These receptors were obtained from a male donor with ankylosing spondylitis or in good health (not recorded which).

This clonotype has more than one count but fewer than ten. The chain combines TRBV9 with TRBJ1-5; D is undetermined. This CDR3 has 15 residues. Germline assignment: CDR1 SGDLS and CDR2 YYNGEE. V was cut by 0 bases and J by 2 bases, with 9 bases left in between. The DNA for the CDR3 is TGTGCCAGCAGCGTAGACGGGTCGCGCAATCAGCCCCAGCATTTT. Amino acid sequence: CASSVDGSRNQPQHF.

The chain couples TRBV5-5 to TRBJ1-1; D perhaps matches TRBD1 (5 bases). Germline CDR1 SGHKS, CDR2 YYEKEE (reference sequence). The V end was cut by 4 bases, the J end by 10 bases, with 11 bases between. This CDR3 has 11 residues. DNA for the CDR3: TGTGCCAGCAGCGGAGGGGTAGGAGCTTTCTTT. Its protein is CASSGGVGAFF.

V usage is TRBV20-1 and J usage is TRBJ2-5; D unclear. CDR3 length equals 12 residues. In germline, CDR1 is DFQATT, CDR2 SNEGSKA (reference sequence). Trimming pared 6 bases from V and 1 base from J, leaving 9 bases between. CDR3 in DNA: TGCAGTGCGCTACCGCCCCAAGAGACCCAGTACTTC. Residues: CSALPPQETQYF.

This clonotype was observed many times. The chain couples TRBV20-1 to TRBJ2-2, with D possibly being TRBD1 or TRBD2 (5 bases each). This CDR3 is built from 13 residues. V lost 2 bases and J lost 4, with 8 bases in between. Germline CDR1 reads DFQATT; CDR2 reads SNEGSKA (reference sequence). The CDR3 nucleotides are TGCAGTGCTAGACGGGGCGGCACCGGGGAGCTGTTTTTT. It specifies CSARRGGTGELFF.

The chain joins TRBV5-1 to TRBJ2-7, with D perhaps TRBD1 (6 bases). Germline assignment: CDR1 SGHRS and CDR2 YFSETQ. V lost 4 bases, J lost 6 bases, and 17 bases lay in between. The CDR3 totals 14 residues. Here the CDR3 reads CASSPRQECLEQYF. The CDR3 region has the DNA TGCGCCAGCAGCCCAAGACAGGAGTGTCTCGAGCAGTACTTC.

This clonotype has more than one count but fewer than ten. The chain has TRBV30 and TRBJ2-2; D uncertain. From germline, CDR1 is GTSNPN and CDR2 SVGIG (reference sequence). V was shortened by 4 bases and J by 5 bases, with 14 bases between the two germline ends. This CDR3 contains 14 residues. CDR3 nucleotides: TGTGCCTGGAATTTAGAGATGGCGACCGGGGAGCTGTTTTTT. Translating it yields CAWNLEMATGELFF.

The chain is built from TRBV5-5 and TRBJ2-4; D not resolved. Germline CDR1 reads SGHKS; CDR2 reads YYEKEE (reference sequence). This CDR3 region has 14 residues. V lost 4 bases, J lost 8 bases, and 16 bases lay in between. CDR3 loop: CASSLLGSRDIQYF. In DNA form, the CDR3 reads TGTGCCAGCAGCCTCCTGGGGTCCAGAGACATTCAGTACTTC.

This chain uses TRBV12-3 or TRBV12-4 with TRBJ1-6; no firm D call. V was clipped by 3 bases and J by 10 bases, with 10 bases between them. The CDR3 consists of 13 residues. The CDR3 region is CASSFDGNSPLHF. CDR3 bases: TGTGCCAGCAGTTTCGATGGGAACTCACCCCTCCACTTT.